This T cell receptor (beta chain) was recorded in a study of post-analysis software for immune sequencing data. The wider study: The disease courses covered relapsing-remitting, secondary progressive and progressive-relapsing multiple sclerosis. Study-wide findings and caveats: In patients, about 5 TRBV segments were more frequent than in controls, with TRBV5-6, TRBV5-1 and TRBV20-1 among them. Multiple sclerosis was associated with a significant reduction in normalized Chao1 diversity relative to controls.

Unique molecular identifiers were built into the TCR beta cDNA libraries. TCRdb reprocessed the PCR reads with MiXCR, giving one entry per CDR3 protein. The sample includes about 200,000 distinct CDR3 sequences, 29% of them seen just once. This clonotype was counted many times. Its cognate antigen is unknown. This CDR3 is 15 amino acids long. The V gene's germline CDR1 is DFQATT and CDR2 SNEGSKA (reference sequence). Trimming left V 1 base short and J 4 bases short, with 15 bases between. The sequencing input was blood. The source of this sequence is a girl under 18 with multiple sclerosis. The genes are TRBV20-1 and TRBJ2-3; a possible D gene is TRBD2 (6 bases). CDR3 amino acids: CSARGSSSASDTQYF. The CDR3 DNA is TGCAGTGCTAGAGGAAGTTCTAGCGCCTCAGATACGCAGTATTTT.